This TCR beta chain was recorded in a study of T-cell memory formation after mild COVID-19. Study-wide background: TCR clusters were mostly confined to one donor each. Study-level points and caveats: Clones which contracted sat mainly in CM and EM if CD4+, and in EMRA if CD8+.

Constant-segment primers were used for 5'RACE, and the resulting TCR alpha and TCR beta cDNA libraries carried sample barcodes and UMIs. TCRdb analysed the 5' RACE reads with MiXCR anew, one entry per CDR3 protein. The sample carries 500,000 to 650,000 distinct CDR3 sequences, about a fifth recorded once. Notes on this clonotype: The antigen remains undetermined. One junction end disagrees with the germline gene, perhaps due to a read error.

The sequenced sample was PBMCs or a T cell subset sorted from them (not recorded which). The receptor was isolated from an adult woman who had mild COVID-19 (a few samples of this study predate the infection). Cell type and time point are not known.

CDR3 coding DNA: TGTACCAGCAGCCCGACAGGGGGGCCATGGGGATCACCCCTCCACTTT. Its translation is CTSSPTGGPWGSPLHF. The gene calls are TRBV7-9 and TRBJ1-6; TRBD1 agrees at 9 bases. This CDR3 is 16 amino acids long. Germline V gene lookup returns CDR1 SEHNR and CDR2 FQNEAQ (reference sequence).